This T cell receptor (beta chain) stems from a study of cytomegalovirus exposure and HLA in healthy donors. Germline V gene lookup returns CDR1 LGHNA and CDR2 YNFKEQ. The ends were cut back, 1 base at V and 0 bases at J, with 10 bases in the middle. The CDR3 totals 15 residues. Clones were read by immunoSEQ multiplex PCR, and TCRdb kept only the in-frame ones, dropping some. The sample records tens of thousands of clones, roughly 97% being singletons. The gene calls are TRBV4-2 and TRBJ2-7, with D unclear. The sequence was obtained from a man between 18 and 35 years old in good health and CMV-seronegative. The sample comprised PBMCs. Here the CDR3 reads CASSQVPVPSYEQYF. The DNA for the CDR3 is TGTGCCAGCAGCCAAGTTCCGGTCCCCTCCTACGAGCAGTACTTC.